One sample yielded the 30 T cell receptor beta chains listed below, sequenced in a study of blood T cell repertoires in COVID-19. Using immunoSEQ multiplex PCR, the repertoire was profiled, and TCRdb retains in-frame clones only, with some absent. The data hold about 160,000 clones, with 80% observed a single time. Specimen: PBMCs or T cells enriched from blood (not recorded which). Every receptor here comes from a woman aged 55-69 years who had recovered from COVID-19.

This sequence joins TRBV7-3 and TRBJ2-7; 8 bases are shared with TRBD1. CDR1 and CDR2 (germline): SGHTA, FQGTGA. V dropped 5 bases and J dropped 6; count of bases not matched to a gene: 6. The CDR3 loop spans 13 amino acids. The CDR3 loop reads CASSRTGLGEQYF. The CDR3 region has the DNA TGTGCCAGCAGCCGGACAGGGCTTGGCGAGCAGTACTTC.

J is TRBJ2-3 and V is TRBV2; 8 positions agree with TRBD1. The germline gives CDR1 SNHLY, CDR2 FYNNEI. CDR3 length: 16 amino acids. The V segment lost 2 bases and the J segment 0 bases; nucleotides outside the gene matches: 4. CDR3 sequence: CASSEPGTGSTDTQYF. CDR3 DNA: TGTGCCAGCAGTGAACCCGGGACAGGAAGCACAGATACGCAGTATTTT. Looking up the rest from reference TRBV2 and TRBJ2-3 gives the full variable domain: EPEVTQTPSHQVTQMGQEVILRCVPISNHLYFYWYRQILGQKVEFLVSFYNNEISEKSEIFDDQFSVERPDGSNFTLKIRSTKLEDSAMYFCASSEPGTGSTDTQYFGPGTRLTVL.

In its sample, this clone was seen a few times. The chain has TRBV30 and TRBJ2-6; 7 bases align to TRBD1. This CDR3 is 16 amino acids long. Germline V gene data show CDR1 as GTSNPN and CDR2 as SVGIG (reference sequence). V lost 5 bases, J lost 0 bases, and 7 bases stayed unmatched. In DNA, the CDR3 is TGTGCCTGGGTGGGACAGAGTAACTCTGGGGCCAACGTCCTGACTTTC. Translating gives CAWVGQSNSGANVLTF.

V usage is TRBV4-1 and J usage is TRBJ2-2; the D gene is possibly TRBD2 (7 bases). The V end lost 2 bases, the J end lost 7 bases, and 11 bases lay between the germline ends. The CDR3 has 14 amino acids. Germline CDR1 reads MGHRA; CDR2 reads YSYEKL. This CDR3 is CASSQRGADGELFF. CDR3 DNA: TGCGCCAGCAGCCAACGGGGGGCTGACGGGGAGCTGTTTTTT.

V and J are TRBV5-1 and TRBJ1-2; possible D gene TRBD1, 6 bases. Germline CDR1 is SGHRS and CDR2 is YFSETQ. Trimming pared 4 bases from V and 4 bases from J, leaving 14 bases between. CDR3 length equals 14 residues. CDR3 bases: TGCGCCAGCAGCCCACTAGGACAGACCTATGGCTACACCTTC. It is translated as CASSPLGQTYGYTF.

This chain joins TRBV5-7 and TRBJ1-3; D call uncertain. TRBV5-7 is an ORF, and what it does is uncertain. The V end lost 1 base, the J end lost 7 bases, and 6 bases lay between the germline ends. The CDR3 runs to 12 residues. The CDR3, as DNA: TGTGCCAGCAGCTTGTTAAGCAACACCATATATTTT. Its translation is CASSLLSNTIYF.

This clone was counted ten times or more. The CDR3 DNA reads as TGTGCCAGCAGCTTGGGACAGGGAGTCGGGAGCAATCAGCCCCAGCATTTT. The encoded protein is CASSLGQGVGSNQPQHF. The rearrangement uses TRBV7-8 and TRBJ1-5; TRBD1 matches 9 bases. J gave up 1 base and V 3 bases, and 7 bases lay outside the gene matches. The CDR3 length is 17 residues. The germline CDR1 and CDR2 sequences are SGHVS and FQNEAQ.

The chain couples TRBV19 to TRBJ1-5, with 10 bases that match TRBD1. The junction had 14 bases not matched to a gene; V was cut back by 9 bases and J by 6 bases. Germline CDR1 is LNHDA and CDR2 is SQIVND (reference sequence). The CDR3 extends over 16 amino acids. This CDR3 reads CASQPRDRGLSQPQHF. The CDR3 DNA is TGTGCCAGCCAACCCAGGGACAGGGGATTAAGTCAGCCCCAGCATTTT.

The chain carries TRBV18 and TRBJ2-1, with 7 bases fitting TRBD2. The CDR3 loop spans 14 amino acids. The germline gives CDR1 KGHSH, CDR2 LQKENI. V lost 3 bases, J lost 7 bases, and 6 bases stayed unmatched. The CDR3 coding sequence is TGTGCCAGCTCACCGGCGGGGCGGGGGAATGAGCAGTTCTTC. This translates into CASSPAGRGNEQFF.

A word on this clone: Within the sample, other DNA sequences also encode this same CDR3. This sequence joins TRBV5-1 and TRBJ2-2, with 9 bases lining up with TRBD1. The junction had 1 base not matched to a gene; V was cut back by 4 bases and J by 3 bases. The CDR3 spans 14 residues. From germline, CDR1 is SGHRS and CDR2 YFSETQ. The CDR3 loop reads CASSRTGDTGELFF. DNA for the CDR3: TGCGCCAGCAGCCGGACAGGGGACACCGGGGAGCTGTTTTTT.

This sequence joins TRBV5-6 and TRBJ1-3; D remains ambiguous. V lost 4 bases to trimming and J lost 3 bases, with 5 bases between them. The CDR3 is 12 residues long. From germline, CDR1 is SGHDT and CDR2 YYEEEE. CDR3 bases: TGTGCCAGCAGCACTCTTGGAAACACCATATATTTT. Residues: CASSTLGNTIYF.

This chain links TRBV9 with TRBJ2-7; D unclear. V gave up 4 bases and J gave up 3 bases, with 11 bases separating them. The CDR3 is 13 residues long. From germline, CDR1 is SGDLS and CDR2 YYNGEE. The CDR3 reads CASSPELNYEQYF. The CDR3 DNA follows: TGTGCCAGCAGCCCGGAGCTTAACTACGAGCAGTACTTC.

CDR3 coding DNA: TGTGCCAGCAGCTTTGGCAGGGTAGGAGATACGCAGTATTTT. This gives the protein CASSFGRVGDTQYF. The V and J genes are TRBV7-8 and TRBJ2-3; weak D call: TRBD1 (5 bases). CDR3 length equals 14 residues. The germline V gene encodes CDR1 SGHVS and CDR2 FQNEAQ. V lost 3 bases to trimming and J lost 5 bases, with 12 bases between them.

V is TRBV5-1 and J is TRBJ1-2, with 10 bases aligning to TRBD1. The V and J ends lost 4 bases and 6 bases, in that order; junction bases with no gene match: 9. The CDR3 loop spans 15 amino acids. CDR1 is SGHRS and CDR2 is YFSETQ in the germline V gene. As DNA, the CDR3 is TGCGCCAGCAGCCTAACCCGGGACAGGGGCAATGGCTACACCTTC. Translating it yields CASSLTRDRGNGYTF. The whole variable domain, filled in from reference TRBV5-1 and TRBJ1-2, reads KAGVTQTPRYLIKTRGQQVTLSCSPISGHRSVSWYQQTPGQGLQFLFEYFSETQRNKGNFPGRFSGRQFSNSRSEMNVSTLELGDSALYLCASSLTRDRGNGYTFGSGTRLTVV.

The chain employs TRBV6-5 and TRBJ2-1, with 7 bases fitting TRBD1. In germline, CDR1 is MNHEY, CDR2 SVGAGI. V shed 4 bases and J 7 bases; nucleotides not matched to a gene: 1. The CDR3 covers 12 residues. The CDR3 loop reads CASSWTGNEQFF. The CDR3 nucleotides read TGTGCCAGCAGTTGGACAGGAAATGAGCAGTTCTTC.

J is TRBJ2-1 and V is TRBV30, with D unresolved. Germline V gene sequence: CDR1 GTSNPN, CDR2 SVGIG (reference sequence). Between the trimmed V and J ends, which lost 2 bases and 0 bases, there was a span of 5 bases. The CDR3 length is 13 residues. The CDR3 nucleotides read TGTGCCTGGAGTCCGAGCTCCTACAATGAGCAGTTCTTC. Translating it yields CAWSPSSYNEQFF.

This chain uses TRBV27 with TRBJ1-6, with 9 bases aligning to TRBD1. CDR3 length: 19 residues. Germline V gene lookup returns CDR1 MNHEY and CDR2 SMNVEV (reference sequence). V lost 2 bases and J lost 1; bases outside the gene matches: 9. Here the CDR3 DNA reads TGTGCCAGCAGTTTACTCTCGACAGGGGGAATATCCTATAATTCACCCCTCCACTTT. Translating gives CASSLLSTGGISYNSPLHF.

V usage is TRBV7-9 and J usage is TRBJ1-6, with 10 bases aligning to TRBD1. This CDR3 contains 14 residues. With V trimmed by 3 bases and J by 10 bases, 3 bases remained unmatched. Germline-derived CDR1 and CDR2 are SEHNR and FQNEAQ (reference sequence). CDR3: CASSLTGGGSPLHF. The CDR3, as DNA: TGTGCCAGCAGCTTGACAGGGGGCGGCTCACCCCTCCACTTT.

The V call is TRBV7-9, the J call TRBJ1-5; 7 positions agree with TRBD1. The trim removed 5 bases at V and 2 bases at J, leaving 12 bases unmatched. CDR3 length: 17 residues. The V gene's germline CDR1 is SEHNR and CDR2 FQNEAQ (reference sequence). The CDR3 nucleotides are TGTGCCAGCAGCCCGAGACAGGGCACAGGGGGCAATCAGCCCCAGCATTTT. Translating it yields CASSPRQGTGGNQPQHF.

The chain carries TRBV7-3 and TRBJ2-5, with TRBD2 as a possible D gene (6 bases). Trimming shortened V by 2 bases and J by 7 bases, and 23 bases separated the two germline ends. CDR1 is SGHTA and CDR2 is FQGTGA in the germline V gene. CDR3 length equals 17 residues. CDR3 residues: CASSLYPESGLGLTQYF. CDR3 bases: TGTGCCAGCAGCTTATATCCCGAATCGGGACTGGGCCTGACCCAGTACTTC.

On this clone: The sample holds other DNA sequences that translate to the same CDR3. The rearrangement links TRBV5-4 to TRBJ2-5; D is undetermined. The CDR3 covers 12 residues. V was trimmed by 2 bases and J by 1 base, leaving 3 bases between them. Germline lookup yields CDR1 SGHNT and CDR2 YYREEE (reference sequence). The CDR3 bases are TGTGCCAGCAGCTTCTCCCAAGAGACCCAGTACTTC. Translating gives CASSFSQETQYF.

The chain recombines TRBV30 with TRBJ1-5; 9 bases match TRBD1. CDR3 length: 17 amino acids. The germline V gene encodes CDR1 GTSNPN and CDR2 SVGIG (reference sequence). Trimming removed 2 bases from V and 4 bases from J; junction bases left unmatched: 12. The CDR3 is CAWSLTGTGNDNQPQHF. The CDR3 nucleotides are TGTGCCTGGAGTTTGACCGGGACAGGGAATGATAATCAGCCCCAGCATTTT.

This clone has a single count. This chain connects TRBV30 to TRBJ2-1, with TRBD1 as a possible D gene (6 bases). The CDR3 totals 15 residues. Between the trimmed V and J ends, which lost 0 bases and 2 bases, there was a span of 11 bases. Per the germline V gene, CDR1 is GTSNPN and CDR2 is SVGIG (reference sequence). As DNA, the CDR3 is TGTGCCTGGAGTGTACTAGGGGGTACCTACAATGAGCAGTTCTTC. Its protein is CAWSVLGGTYNEQFF.

This clone has only one observation. V gene TRBV5-1 combines with J gene TRBJ1-1; 8 positions match TRBD1. CDR3 length equals 13 residues. Germline V gene sequence: CDR1 SGHRS, CDR2 YFSETQ. The V gene end was trimmed by 4 bases and the J gene end by 1 base; junction bases not matched to a gene: 0. CDR3 sequence: CASSDRGNTEAFF. DNA for the CDR3: TGCGCCAGCAGCGACAGGGGGAACACTGAAGCTTTCTTT.

In this sample, this clone turned up a few times. The CDR3 loop reads CASSPPGGGGEQYF. The CDR3 DNA follows: TGTGCCAGCAGCCCGCCGGGAGGTGGGGGAGAGCAGTACTTC. The chain has TRBV3-1 (or the pseudogene TRBV3-2) and TRBJ2-7; 7 bases fit TRBD2. From germline, CDR1 is LGHDT and CDR2 YNNKEL (reference sequence). With V trimmed by 4 bases and J by 7 bases, 10 bases remained unmatched. CDR3 length: 14 amino acids.

The chain is built from TRBV3-1 (or the pseudogene TRBV3-2) and TRBJ1-4, with 11 bases fitting TRBD1. Germline lookup yields CDR1 LGHDT and CDR2 YNNKEL (reference sequence). V dropped 2 bases and J dropped 7; count of bases not matched to a gene: 3. The CDR3 runs 15 residues. CDR3 bases: TGTGCCAGCAGCCAAACCGGGACAGGGGGTGAAAAACTGTTTTTT. Amino acids: CASSQTGTGGEKLFF.

This chain joins TRBV4-2 and TRBJ1-2; D not certain. Trimming stripped 0 bases from V and 0 bases from J, with 8 bases between. The CDR3 spans 15 residues. Germline V gene data show CDR1 as LGHNA and CDR2 as YNFKEQ. The CDR3 loop is CASSQDIGSNYGYTF. CDR3 nucleotides: TGTGCCAGCAGCCAAGATATCGGGTCTAACTATGGCTACACCTTC.

A single count supports this clone. The chain links TRBV12-3 or TRBV12-4 to TRBJ2-5; D may be TRBD2 (5 bases). The CDR3 loop spans 13 amino acids. The ends were cut back, 2 bases at V and 5 bases at J, with 9 bases in the middle. The CDR3 DNA reads TGTGCCAGCAGTTTAACTAGATGGGAGACCCAGTACTTC. Protein: CASSLTRWETQYF.

The CDR3 DNA sequence: TGTGCCAGCAGTTTTTACGGGGGGGGCGATGAGCAGTTCTTC. Its translation is CASSFYGGGDEQFF. This rearrangement joins TRBV27 to TRBJ2-1, with TRBD2 identical over 8 bases. This CDR3 comprises 14 residues. Per the germline V gene, CDR1 is MNHEY and CDR2 is SMNVEV (reference sequence). The V and J ends lost 3 bases and 8 bases, in that order; junction bases with no gene match: 6.

This chain connects TRBV2 to TRBJ1-6, with D uncertain. The CDR3 has 13 residues. Germline CDR1 reads SNHLY; CDR2 reads FYNNEI. Trimming left V 7 bases short and J 5 bases short, with 9 bases between. CDR3 sequence: CASTRGNNSPLHF. The CDR3 nucleotides read TGTGCCAGCACCCGAGGGAATAATTCACCCCTCCACTTT.